One and the same sample provided the 32 T cell receptor beta chains below, sequenced in a study of PD-1 blockade in classical Hodgkin lymphoma. Generated by immunoSEQ multiplex PCR, the TCRdb table keeps only in-frame clones and is missing some. The sample contains approximately 32,000 clones, approximately 80% of which appear only once. Every patient relapsed after autologous stem cell transplantation, and brentuximab vedotin exposure varied. Sample: peripheral blood mononuclear cells (PBMCs), taken at baseline. The origin of the receptors is a human donor with classical Hodgkin lymphoma.

The genes are TRBV25-1 and TRBJ1-1; no clear D. Deletions cut 3 bases from V and 7 bases from J, with 12 bases between. CDR1 is MGHDK, CDR2 SYGVNS, per germline. The CDR3 has 13 amino acids. This CDR3 reads CASSDSTWGEAFF. The CDR3 coding sequence is TGTGCCAGCAGTGACTCGACGTGGGGTGAAGCTTTCTTT.

This clone was observed a handful of times. The chain carries TRBV9 and TRBJ1-3; D call uncertain. The germline CDR1 and CDR2 sequences are SGDLS and YYNGEE. The V gene lost 2 bases and the J gene lost 0 bases, with 12 bases spanning the gap. The CDR3 has 16 residues. CDR3 nucleotide sequence: TGTGCCAGCAGCGTGATGGGAACTTACTCTGGAAACACCATATATTTT. It encodes CASSVMGTYSGNTIYF.

This rearrangement joins TRBV18 to TRBJ1-1; 10 bases match TRBD1. The V and J ends lost 0 bases and 11 bases, in that order; junction bases with no gene match: 9. The CDR3 totals 15 residues. Germline V gene sequence: CDR1 KGHSH, CDR2 LQKENI. DNA of the CDR3: TGTGCCAGCTCACCACCGGGACAGGGGTTTCTTCCGGCTTTCTTT. Residues: CASSPPGQGFLPAFF.

This chain connects TRBV27 to TRBJ1-1; D is possibly TRBD1 (5 bases). The CDR3 extends over 15 amino acids. Germline V lookup: CDR1 MNHEY, CDR2 SMNVEV (reference sequence). Trimming took 2 bases from V and 1 from J, leaving 11 bases between them. The CDR3 loop reads CASSLRYGGNTEAFF. The CDR3 coding sequence is TGTGCCAGCAGTTTAAGGTACGGGGGGAACACTGAAGCTTTCTTT.

This chain connects TRBV6-5 to TRBJ2-1, with D maybe TRBD2 (5 bases). V was cut by 5 bases and J by 3 bases, with 11 bases left in between. The germline gives CDR1 MNHEY, CDR2 SVGAGI. The CDR3 is 14 amino acids. Here the CDR3 reads CASSLLGVYNEQFF. CDR3 nucleotide sequence: TGTGCCAGCAGTCTACTGGGAGTCTACAATGAGCAGTTCTTC.

As DNA, the CDR3 is TGCAGCGTTGAGGGACAGGGGGCAGATACGCAGTATTTT. Its protein product is CSVEGQGADTQYF. The gene calls are TRBV29-1 and TRBJ2-3, with TRBD1 matching 11 bases. Germline values: CDR1 SQVTM, CDR2 ANQGSEA. The junction had 0 bases not matched to a gene; V was cut back by 3 bases and J by 4 bases. This CDR3 spans 13 amino acids.

CDR3 amino acids: CASSWGGANTGELFF. CDR3 nucleotides: TGTGCCAGCAGTTGGGGGGGGGCGAACACCGGGGAGCTGTTTTTT. This chain joins TRBV6-5 and TRBJ2-2; TRBD2 aligns across 7 bases. Germline CDR1 MNHEY, CDR2 SVGAGI. This CDR3 contains 15 residues. V was pared by 4 bases and J by 0 bases, with 2 bases of the junction left unmatched.

This chain links TRBV19 with TRBJ2-1; no firm D call. In germline, CDR1 is LNHDA, CDR2 SQIVND (reference sequence). Trimming stripped 4 bases from V and 4 bases from J, with 8 bases between. The CDR3 contains 13 residues. The CDR3 sequence: CASSTHIYNEQFF. The DNA for the CDR3 is TGTGCCAGTAGTACCCATATATACAATGAGCAGTTCTTC.

In its sample, this clone was seen once. The J gene is TRBJ1-5, the V gene TRBV7-2; 10 nucleotides agree with TRBD1. Per germline, CDR1 SGHTA and CDR2 FQGNSA. V lost 5 bases to trimming and J lost 6 bases; unmatched junction nucleotides: 7. The CDR3 totals 15 residues. CDR3 in DNA: TGTGCCAGCAGCATGACAGGGGGCCTAAGTCAGCCCCAGCATTTT. It yields the protein CASSMTGGLSQPQHF.

The genes are TRBV2 and TRBJ2-7, with D unclear. The CDR3 is made up of 11 amino acids. CDR1 and CDR2 (germline): SNHLY, FYNNEI. The ends were cut back, 8 bases at V and 5 bases at J, with 10 bases in the middle. The CDR3 sequence is CASAGIDEQYF. The CDR3, as DNA: TGTGCCAGCGCAGGTATCGACGAGCAGTACTTC.

Only a few counts were recorded for this clone. The chain has TRBV4-3 and TRBJ2-6, with a possible D match to TRBD1 (5 bases). Germline V gene sequence: CDR1 LGHNA, CDR2 YSLEER. The CDR3 is made up of 17 amino acids. The V gene lost 0 bases and the J gene lost 0 bases, with 9 bases spanning the gap. The DNA of the CDR3 is TGCGCCAGCAGCCAAGATCAGGGATACTCTGGGGCCAACGTCCTGACTTTC. Protein: CASSQDQGYSGANVLTF.

This rearrangement joins TRBV6-5 to TRBJ1-1, with 11 bases identical to TRBD1. Germline V gene lookup returns CDR1 MNHEY and CDR2 SVGAGI. J was trimmed by 5 bases and V by 4 bases; bases with no gene match: 6. The CDR3 extends over 15 amino acids. This chain's CDR3 is CASSSPGQGVTEAFF. The CDR3 nucleotides read TGTGCCAGCAGTTCACCGGGACAGGGGGTTACTGAAGCTTTCTTT.

The chain carries TRBV19 and TRBJ1-5; maybe TRBD1 (6 bases). Trimming left V 1 base short and J 9 bases short, with 10 bases between. The CDR3 contains 13 residues. CDR1 is LNHDA, CDR2 SQIVND, per germline (reference sequence). CDR3 in amino acids: CASSIVVGGPQHF. The CDR3 DNA is TGTGCCAGTAGTATAGTGGTAGGGGGGCCCCAGCATTTT.

The J gene is TRBJ1-5, the V gene TRBV2; D not certain. V was clipped by 5 bases and J by 1 base, with 9 bases between them. Germline V gene sequence: CDR1 SNHLY, CDR2 FYNNEI. The CDR3 consists of 14 residues. The CDR3, as DNA: TGTGCCAGCAGTCCCGGGAACAGCAATCAGCCCCAGCATTTT. Translated, it gives CASSPGNSNQPQHF.

A remark on this clone: The same CDR3 is also encoded by other DNA sequences in this sample. The DNA for the CDR3 is TGTGCCAGTAGTCTACGCAATCAGCCCCAGCATTTT. Its protein product is CASSLRNQPQHF. The chain joins TRBV19 to TRBJ1-5; no clear D gene. The germline V gene encodes CDR1 LNHDA and CDR2 SQIVND (reference sequence). The CDR3 covers 12 residues. Trimming took 5 bases from V and 2 from J, leaving 4 bases between them.

V is TRBV19 and J is TRBJ1-5; D ambiguous. The V gene lost 6 bases and the J gene lost 6 bases, with 15 bases spanning the gap. Germline CDR1 and CDR2: LNHDA and SQIVND (reference sequence). CDR3 length: 14 amino acids. The CDR3 loop reads CASRPGVPGQPQHF. DNA of the CDR3: TGTGCCAGTAGGCCGGGCGTTCCCGGTCAGCCCCAGCATTTT.

This clone was seen only a few times. The V gene is TRBV29-1, the J gene TRBJ1-2; D perhaps matches TRBD1 (5 bases). The CDR3 consists of 13 residues. Trimming pared 6 bases from V and 7 bases from J, leaving 18 bases between. Germline V CDR1 and CDR2: SQVTM, ANQGSEA. CDR3 residues: CSVGGLMMGGYTF. The DNA for the CDR3 is TGCAGCGTCGGGGGACTGATGATGGGTGGCTACACCTTC.

The sample holds one count of this clone. V gene TRBV5-1 combines with J gene TRBJ2-2; tentatively, D is TRBD1 (6 bases). Trimming took 3 bases from V and 5 from J, leaving 14 bases between them. Germline CDR1 SGHRS, CDR2 YFSETQ. This CDR3 has 15 amino acids. CDR3 protein: CASSWGPGRTGELFF. The DNA for the CDR3 is TGCGCCAGCAGCTGGGGGCCAGGGCGAACCGGGGAGCTGTTTTTT.

V is TRBV27 and J is TRBJ2-3; a weak D match, TRBD1 (6 bases). CDR1 is MNHEY and CDR2 is SMNVEV in the germline V gene (reference sequence). This CDR3 is 16 amino acids long. With 7 bases removed from V and 3 bases from J, the gap between germline ends came to 20 bases. The chain's CDR3 is CASTRTLGQATDTQYF. In DNA, the CDR3 is TGTGCCAGCACCAGGACTTTGGGACAAGCTACAGATACGCAGTATTTT.

The rearrangement uses TRBV6-6 and TRBJ2-7; D not resolved. CDR3 length: 15 amino acids. V was clipped by 0 bases and J by 3 bases, with 12 bases between them. The V gene's germline CDR1 is MNHNY and CDR2 SVGAGI (reference sequence). As DNA, the CDR3 is TGTGCCAGCAGTTACTCGGCTCCAGAGTTCTACGAGCAGTACTTC. Its translation: CASSYSAPEFYEQYF.

This clone was counted a single time. The chain carries TRBV7-3 and TRBJ2-5; maybe TRBD2 (6 bases). V lost 3 bases to trimming and J lost 3 bases, with 8 bases between them. This CDR3 spans 13 amino acids. Per the germline V gene, CDR1 is SGHTA and CDR2 is FQGTGA. The CDR3 loop reads CASSFGEEETQYF. CDR3 nucleotide sequence: TGTGCCAGCAGCTTTGGGGAGGAAGAGACCCAGTACTTC.

The rearrangement uses TRBV29-1 and TRBJ2-1; D is perhaps TRBD2 (5 bases). Trimming took 3 bases from V and 6 from J, leaving 9 bases between them. CDR1 and CDR2 from the germline V gene are SQVTM and ANQGSEA. The CDR3 contains 12 residues. The CDR3 bases are TGCAGCGTTGAGCGGGTTTTCAATGAGCAGTTCTTC. It specifies CSVERVFNEQFF.

The V and J genes are TRBV9 and TRBJ1-5; D call uncertain. V was pared by 0 bases and J by 5 bases, with 9 bases between. The CDR3 consists of 14 residues. Germline CDR1 and CDR2: SGDLS and YYNGEE. CDR3 in amino acids: CASSVGLADQPQHF. The CDR3 region has the DNA TGTGCCAGCAGCGTAGGTTTGGCAGATCAGCCCCAGCATTTT.

The rearrangement joins TRBV6-5 to TRBJ2-7; 8 positions agree with TRBD1. CDR3 length equals 14 residues. Per germline, CDR1 MNHEY and CDR2 SVGAGI. V dropped 6 bases and J dropped 4; count of bases not matched to a gene: 8. The DNA for the CDR3 is TGTGCCAGCAGCTCACCCGGGACAGGATACGAGCAGTACTTC. Its translation is CASSSPGTGYEQYF.

This clone has a single count. The junction departs from germline at one end; a sequencing error may be responsible. V is TRBV14 and J is TRBJ2-5; D is unclear. The length of the CDR3 is 11 residues. Germline values: CDR1 SGHDN, CDR2 FVKESK. Here the CDR3 DNA reads TGTGCCAACAGCTTTAGAGAGACCCAGTACTTC. Protein product: CANSFRETQYF.

The chain is built from TRBV19 and TRBJ2-3; 9 bases agree with TRBD2. CDR1 is LNHDA, CDR2 SQIVND, per germline (reference sequence). J gave up 4 bases and V 3 bases, and 2 bases lay outside the gene matches. CDR3 size: 14 residues. CDR3 sequence reads: CASSIAGGSDTQYF. The CDR3 bases are TGTGCCAGTAGTATTGCGGGGGGGTCAGATACGCAGTATTTT.

This CDR3 reads CASSLFTGELFF. CDR3 in DNA: TGTGCCAGCAGCCTTTTCACCGGGGAGCTGTTTTTT. V usage is TRBV7-2 and J usage is TRBJ2-2; D call uncertain. Germline values: CDR1 SGHTA, CDR2 FQGNSA. V lost 5 bases and J lost 4, with 5 bases in between. The CDR3 is made up of 12 amino acids.

V and J are TRBV11-3 and TRBJ2-2; no firm D call. From germline, CDR1 is SGHNT and CDR2 YENEEA. Trimming removed 5 bases at V and 3 bases at J, with 16 bases between. The CDR3 length is 16 residues. The CDR3 DNA reads as TGTGCCAGCAGCAAAAATCGTGGGCAACACACCGGGGAGCTGTTTTTT. Translation gives CASSKNRGQHTGELFF.

The chain is built from TRBV5-1 and TRBJ2-2; 7 nucleotides align to TRBD2. Germline assignment: CDR1 SGHRS and CDR2 YFSETQ. The V and J ends lost 4 bases and 7 bases, in that order; junction bases with no gene match: 10. CDR3 size: 15 residues. The CDR3 here is CASSLLGGEGGELFF. CDR3 bases: TGCGCCAGCAGCCTATTGGGAGGGGAAGGCGGGGAGCTGTTTTTT.

The CDR3 loop reads CASTANSNYGYTF. The CDR3 nucleotides are TGTGCCAGCACAGCGAACAGTAACTATGGCTACACCTTC. The chain uses TRBV7-3 and TRBJ1-2; D is unresolved. Germline-derived CDR1 and CDR2 are SGHTA and FQGTGA. There are 13 residues in the CDR3. The germline V and J ends were trimmed by 7 bases and 1 base, with 10 bases remaining between them.

The chain combines TRBV2 with TRBJ1-5; 8 nucleotides line up with TRBD1. The CDR3 length is 15 residues. Losses at the gene ends were 5 bases for V and 7 bases for J; bases not matched to a gene: 10. Germline assignment: CDR1 SNHLY and CDR2 FYNNEI. The CDR3 coding sequence is TGTGCCAGCAGTCCCCAGGGGGCGGGAGGCCAGCCCCAGCATTTT. This encodes CASSPQGAGGQPQHF.

This chain connects TRBV4-3 to TRBJ2-7; unclear D gene. The germline V gene encodes CDR1 LGHNA and CDR2 YSLEER. Trimming pared 0 bases from V and 4 bases from J, leaving 13 bases between. This CDR3 comprises 15 residues. The CDR3 reads CASSQDSTPGYEQYF. CDR3 DNA: TGCGCCAGCAGCCAAGATTCCACCCCCGGGTACGAGCAGTACTTC.